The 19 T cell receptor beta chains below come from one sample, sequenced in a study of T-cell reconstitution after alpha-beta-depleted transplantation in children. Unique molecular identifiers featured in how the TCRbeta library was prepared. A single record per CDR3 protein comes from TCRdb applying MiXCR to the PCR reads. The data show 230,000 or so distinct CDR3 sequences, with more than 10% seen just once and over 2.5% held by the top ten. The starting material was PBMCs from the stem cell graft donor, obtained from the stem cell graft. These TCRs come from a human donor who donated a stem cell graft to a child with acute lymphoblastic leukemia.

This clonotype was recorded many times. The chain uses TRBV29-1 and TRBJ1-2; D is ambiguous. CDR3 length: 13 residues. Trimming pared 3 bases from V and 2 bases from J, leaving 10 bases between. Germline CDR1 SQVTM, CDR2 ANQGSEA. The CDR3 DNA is TGCAGCGTTGAGCTAAGGGAAAACTATGGCTACACCTTC. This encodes CSVELRENYGYTF.

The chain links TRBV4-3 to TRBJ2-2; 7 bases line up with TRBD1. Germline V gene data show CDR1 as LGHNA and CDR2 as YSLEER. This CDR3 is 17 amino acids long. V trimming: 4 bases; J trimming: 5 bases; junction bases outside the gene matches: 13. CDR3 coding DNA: TGCGCCAGCAGCCCCGAAACAGGGGTTTGGGGTACCGGGGAGCTGTTTTTT. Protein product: CASSPETGVWGTGELFF.

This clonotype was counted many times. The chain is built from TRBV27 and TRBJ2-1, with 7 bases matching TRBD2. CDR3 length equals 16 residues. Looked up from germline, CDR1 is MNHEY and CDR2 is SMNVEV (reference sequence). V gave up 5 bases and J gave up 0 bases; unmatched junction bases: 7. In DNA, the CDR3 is TGTGCCAGCAGTACCTCGACTAGCACCTCCTACAATGAGCAGTTCTTC. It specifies CASSTSTSTSYNEQFF.

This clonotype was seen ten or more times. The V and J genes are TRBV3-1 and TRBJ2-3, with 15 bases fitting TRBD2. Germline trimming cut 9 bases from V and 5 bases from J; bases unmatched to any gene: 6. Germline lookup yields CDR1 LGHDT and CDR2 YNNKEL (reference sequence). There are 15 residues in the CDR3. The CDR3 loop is CASTGLAGGEDTQYF. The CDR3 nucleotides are TGTGCCAGTACTGGACTAGCGGGAGGGGAAGATACGCAGTATTTT.

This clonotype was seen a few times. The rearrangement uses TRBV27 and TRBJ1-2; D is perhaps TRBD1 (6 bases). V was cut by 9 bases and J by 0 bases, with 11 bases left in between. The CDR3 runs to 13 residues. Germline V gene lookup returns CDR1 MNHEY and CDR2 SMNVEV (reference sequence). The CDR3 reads CASGGRTNYGYTF. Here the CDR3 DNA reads TGTGCCAGTGGGGGCAGAACTAACTATGGCTACACCTTC.

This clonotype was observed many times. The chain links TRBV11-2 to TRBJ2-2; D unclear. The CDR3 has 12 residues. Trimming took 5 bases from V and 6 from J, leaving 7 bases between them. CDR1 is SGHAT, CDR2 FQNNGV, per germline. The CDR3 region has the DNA TGTGCCAGCAGCCGTGCCGCCGGGGAGCTGTTTTTT. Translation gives CASSRAAGELFF.

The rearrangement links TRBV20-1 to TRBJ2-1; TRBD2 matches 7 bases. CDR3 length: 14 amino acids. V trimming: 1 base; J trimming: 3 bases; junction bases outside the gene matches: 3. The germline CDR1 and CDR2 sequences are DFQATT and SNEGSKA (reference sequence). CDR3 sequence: CSARGREFYNEQFF. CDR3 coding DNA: TGCAGTGCTAGAGGGCGGGAGTTCTACAATGAGCAGTTCTTC.

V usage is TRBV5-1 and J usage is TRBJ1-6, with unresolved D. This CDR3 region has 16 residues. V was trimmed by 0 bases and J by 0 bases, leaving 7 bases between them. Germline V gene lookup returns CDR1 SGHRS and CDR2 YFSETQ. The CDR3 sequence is CASSLDIGSYNSPLHF. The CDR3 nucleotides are TGCGCCAGCAGCTTGGACATAGGCTCCTATAATTCACCCCTCCACTTT. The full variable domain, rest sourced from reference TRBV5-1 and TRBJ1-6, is KAGVTQTPRYLIKTRGQQVTLSCSPISGHRSVSWYQQTPGQGLQFLFEYFSETQRNKGNFPGRFSGRQFSNSRSEMNVSTLELGDSALYLCASSLDIGSYNSPLHFGNGTRLTVT.

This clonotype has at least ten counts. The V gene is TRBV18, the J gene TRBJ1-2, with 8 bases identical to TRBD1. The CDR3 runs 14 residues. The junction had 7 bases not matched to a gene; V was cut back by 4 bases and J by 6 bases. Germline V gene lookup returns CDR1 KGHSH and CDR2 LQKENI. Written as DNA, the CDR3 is TGTGCCAGCTCACACAGGGACAGGACGGATGGCTACACCTTC. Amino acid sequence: CASSHRDRTDGYTF.

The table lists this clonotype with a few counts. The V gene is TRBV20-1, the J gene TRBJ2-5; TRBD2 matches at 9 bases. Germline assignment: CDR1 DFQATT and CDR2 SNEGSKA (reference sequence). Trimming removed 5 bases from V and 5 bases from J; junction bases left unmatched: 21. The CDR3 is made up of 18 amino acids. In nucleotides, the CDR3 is TGCAGTGCTCGACTAATCGTGGGGGGTAGCGGGAGTGTGGAGACCCAGTACTTC. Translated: CSARLIVGGSGSVETQYF.

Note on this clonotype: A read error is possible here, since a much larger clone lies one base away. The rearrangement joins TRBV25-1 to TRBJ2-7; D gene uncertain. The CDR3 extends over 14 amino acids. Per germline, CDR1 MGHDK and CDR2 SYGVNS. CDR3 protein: CASSKDSRWGEQNF. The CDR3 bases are TGTGCCAGCAGTAAGGATTCTCGGTGGGGTGAGCAGAACTTC.

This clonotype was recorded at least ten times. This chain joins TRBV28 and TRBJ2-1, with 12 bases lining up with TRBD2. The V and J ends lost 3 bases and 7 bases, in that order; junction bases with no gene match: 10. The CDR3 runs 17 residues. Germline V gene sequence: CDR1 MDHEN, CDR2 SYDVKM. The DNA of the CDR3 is TGTGCCAGCAGTTTTTACCCACTAGCGGGAGGCTTTAATGAGCAGTTCTTC. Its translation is CASSFYPLAGGFNEQFF.

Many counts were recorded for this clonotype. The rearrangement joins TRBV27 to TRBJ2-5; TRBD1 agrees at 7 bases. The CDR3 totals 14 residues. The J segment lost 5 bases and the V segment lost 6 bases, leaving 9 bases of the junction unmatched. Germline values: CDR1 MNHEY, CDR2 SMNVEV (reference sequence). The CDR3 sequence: CASRPGQLGETQYF. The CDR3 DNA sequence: TGTGCCAGCAGACCGGGACAGCTCGGGGAGACCCAGTACTTC.

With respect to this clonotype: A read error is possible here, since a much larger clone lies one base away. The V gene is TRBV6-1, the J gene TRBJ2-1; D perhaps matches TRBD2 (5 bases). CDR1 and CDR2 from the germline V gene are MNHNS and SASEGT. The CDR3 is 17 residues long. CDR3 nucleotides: TGTACCAGCAGTGAAATAGGGAGCCCTAGCTCCTACAATGAGCAGTTCTTC. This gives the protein CTSSEIGSPSSYNEQFF.

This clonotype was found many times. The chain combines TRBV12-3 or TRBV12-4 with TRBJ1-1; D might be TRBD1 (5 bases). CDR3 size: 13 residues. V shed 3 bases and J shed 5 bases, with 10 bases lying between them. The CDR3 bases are TGTGCCAGCAGTTTGCCCGGGGGTACTGAAGCTTTCTTT. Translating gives CASSLPGGTEAFF.

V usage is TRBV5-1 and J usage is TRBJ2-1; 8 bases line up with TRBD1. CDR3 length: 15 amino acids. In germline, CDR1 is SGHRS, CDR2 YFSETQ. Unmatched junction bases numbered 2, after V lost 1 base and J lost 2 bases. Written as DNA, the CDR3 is TGCGCCAGCAGCTTGCCAGGGGGCGCCTACAATGAGCAGTTCTTC. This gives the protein CASSLPGGAYNEQFF.

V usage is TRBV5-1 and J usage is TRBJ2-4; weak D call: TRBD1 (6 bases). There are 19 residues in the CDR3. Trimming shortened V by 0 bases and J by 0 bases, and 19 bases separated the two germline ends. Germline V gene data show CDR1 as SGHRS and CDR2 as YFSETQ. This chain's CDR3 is CASSLAPGTLSLAKNIQYF. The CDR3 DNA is TGCGCCAGCAGCTTGGCCCCCGGGACACTTTCGCTAGCCAAAAACATTCAGTACTTC. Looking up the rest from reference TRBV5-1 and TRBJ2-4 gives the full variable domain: KAGVTQTPRYLIKTRGQQVTLSCSPISGHRSVSWYQQTPGQGLQFLFEYFSETQRNKGNFPGRFSGRQFSNSRSEMNVSTLELGDSALYLCASSLAPGTLSLAKNIQYFGAGTRLSVL.

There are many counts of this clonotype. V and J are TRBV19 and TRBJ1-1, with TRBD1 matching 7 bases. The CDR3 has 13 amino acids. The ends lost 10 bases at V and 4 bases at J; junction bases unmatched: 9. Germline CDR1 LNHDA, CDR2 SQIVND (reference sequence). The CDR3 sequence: CAISTGSATEAFF. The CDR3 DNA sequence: TGTGCCATTTCGACAGGGAGCGCCACTGAAGCTTTCTTT.

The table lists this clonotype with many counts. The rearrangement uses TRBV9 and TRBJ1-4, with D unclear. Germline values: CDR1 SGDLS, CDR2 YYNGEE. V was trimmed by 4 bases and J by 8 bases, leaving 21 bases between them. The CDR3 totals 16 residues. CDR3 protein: CASSPRSGEEEEKLFF. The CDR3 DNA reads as TGTGCCAGCAGCCCCCGCAGTGGGGAGGAAGAAGAAAAACTGTTTTTT.